A single sample is the source of the 18 T cell receptor beta chains below, sequenced in a study of blood T cell repertoires in COVID-19. Libraries were prepared by immunoSEQ multiplex PCR; TCRdb keeps only in-frame clonotypes and omits some of them. This table holds just over 300,000 clones, roughly 89% found once. Sample: peripheral blood. These receptors came from a woman in her twenties or thirties with COVID-19, enrolled during active disease.

CDR3 amino acids: CASSPRLDRALGKLFF. DNA of the CDR3: TGTGCCAGCAGCCCTCGGTTGGACAGGGCTCTGGGAAAACTGTTTTTT. The genes are TRBV7-2 and TRBJ1-4; 8 positions agree with TRBD1. This CDR3 contains 16 residues. The germline CDR1 and CDR2 sequences are SGHTA and FQGNSA. Losses at the gene ends were 5 bases for V and 10 bases for J; bases not matched to a gene: 15.

The chain is built from TRBV6-5 and TRBJ1-1, with a tentative D call TRBD1 (6 bases). Per the germline V gene, CDR1 is MNHEY and CDR2 is SVGAGI. The CDR3 is made up of 16 amino acids. Trimming took off 3 bases at V and 0 bases at J, with 14 bases between the two ends. CDR3 in DNA: TGTGCCAGCAGTTATCCAGGGACAACCTTGAACACTGAAGCTTTCTTT. Its protein is CASSYPGTTLNTEAFF.

V usage is TRBV6-6 and J usage is TRBJ2-7, with 9 bases aligning to TRBD1. The CDR3 covers 15 residues. The germline V gene has CDR1 MNHNY and CDR2 SVGAGI (reference sequence). The trim removed 4 bases at V and 1 base at J, leaving 5 bases unmatched. This CDR3 is CASSLDRGGSYEQYV. The CDR3 DNA reads as TGTGCCAGCAGTTTAGACAGGGGGGGTTCCTACGAGCAGTACGTC.

This sequence joins TRBV4-1 and TRBJ1-1; 9 bases fit TRBD1. Trimming took 5 bases from V and 4 from J; bases not matched to a gene: 5. This CDR3 is built from 14 residues. Germline loops: CDR1 MGHRA, CDR2 YSYEKL. This CDR3 is CASSWETGGTEAFF. CDR3 bases: TGCGCCAGCAGCTGGGAGACAGGGGGCACTGAAGCTTTCTTT.

The chain uses TRBV6-1 and TRBJ1-2, with 7 nucleotides matching TRBD1. From germline, CDR1 is MNHNS and CDR2 SASEGT. After removal of 4 bases from V and 5 bases from J, the junction contained 19 bases not matched to a gene. The CDR3 spans 18 residues. The CDR3 is CASSVGSRGSFGTYGYTF. The CDR3 coding sequence is TGTGCCAGCAGTGTAGGCTCCAGGGGGTCTTTTGGGACTTATGGCTACACCTTC.

V usage is TRBV7-2 and J usage is TRBJ2-7, with a possible D match to TRBD1 (6 bases). The germline V gene has CDR1 SGHTA and CDR2 FQGNSA. CDR3 length: 14 amino acids. Trimming removed 4 bases from V and 5 bases from J, with 15 bases in between. DNA of the CDR3: TGTGCCAGCAGCTACCAGGGGATCCGCGACGAGCAGTACGTC. This sequence encodes CASSYQGIRDEQYV.

This clone was found once. This CDR3 is CASSLAAATGYTF. The CDR3 DNA reads TGTGCCAGCAGTTTGGCGGCCGCAACTGGCTACACCTTC. J is TRBJ1-2 and V is TRBV28; D uncertain. The germline V and J ends were trimmed by 3 bases and 7 bases, with 12 bases remaining between them. CDR3 size: 13 residues. The germline V gene encodes CDR1 MDHEN and CDR2 SYDVKM.

A remark on this clone: One end of the junction does not line up with germline, which may come from a read error. The chain carries TRBV7-2 and TRBJ1-5; TRBD1 is a possible D gene (5 bases). CDR1 SGHTA and CDR2 FQGNSA come from the germline V gene. The CDR3 extends over 18 amino acids. This chain's CDR3 is CASSLASQGGYSNQPQHF. The CDR3 DNA is TGTGCCAGCAGTTTAGCTAGTCAGGGCGGATATAGCAATCAGCCCCAGCATTTT.

Many counts were recorded for this clone. The chain is built from TRBV3-1 (or the pseudogene TRBV3-2) and TRBJ2-5, with 9 bases lining up with TRBD2. The length of the CDR3 is 16 residues. J lost 2 bases, V lost 2 bases, and 6 bases had no gene match. Germline CDR1 reads LGHDT; CDR2 reads YNNKEL (reference sequence). Here the CDR3 reads CASSQFRGGGQETQYF. The CDR3 coding sequence is TGTGCCAGCAGCCAATTCCGCGGGGGGGGACAAGAGACCCAGTACTTC.

The chain combines TRBV2 with TRBJ1-2; a possible D gene is TRBD1 (6 bases). Germline CDR1 reads SNHLY; CDR2 reads FYNNEI. The CDR3 length is 13 residues. The V gene lost 8 bases and the J gene lost 4 bases, with 14 bases spanning the gap. In DNA, the CDR3 is TGTGCCAGCGCGGCAGGGGACGGCTATGGCTACACCTTC. The encoded protein is CASAAGDGYGYTF.

This chain connects TRBV2 to TRBJ2-7, with 8 positions matching TRBD1. CDR3 length equals 16 residues. CDR1 is SNHLY and CDR2 is FYNNEI in the germline V gene. J lost 3 bases, V lost 6 bases, and 13 bases had no gene match. The CDR3 DNA reads TGTGCCAGCAGCGACAGGGGACAAAAGGGTGTCTACGAGCAGTACTTC. It encodes CASSDRGQKGVYEQYF.

This clone showed up just once. The chain carries TRBV5-1 and TRBJ1-1, with D perhaps TRBD1 (5 bases). Germline V gives CDR1 SGHRS, CDR2 YFSETQ. The CDR3 is 14 residues long. Between the trimmed V and J ends, which lost 0 bases and 8 bases, there was a span of 14 bases. This CDR3 reads CASSLEQVAREAFF. CDR3 DNA sequence: TGCGCCAGCAGCTTGGAACAGGTCGCGAGGGAAGCTTTCTTT. Variable domain in full (rest from reference TRBV5-1 and TRBJ1-1): KAGVTQTPRYLIKTRGQQVTLSCSPISGHRSVSWYQQTPGQGLQFLFEYFSETQRNKGNFPGRFSGRQFSNSRSEMNVSTLELGDSALYLCASSLEQVAREAFFGQGTRLTVV.

This clone is a singleton in its sample. The rearrangement links TRBV15 to TRBJ1-3; D is unresolved. The CDR3 spans 15 residues. CDR1 LNHNV and CDR2 YYDKDF come from the germline V gene (reference sequence). The V end lost 1 base, the J end lost 0 bases, and 7 bases lay between the germline ends. For the CDR3, the DNA is TGTGCCACCAGCAGAGGGGCATACTCTGGAAACACCATATATTTT. Its translation: CATSRGAYSGNTIYF. The variable domain in full, completed from reference TRBV15 and TRBJ1-3, reads DAMVIQNPRYQVTQFGKPVTLSCSQTLNHNVMYWYQQKSSQAPKLLFHYYDKDFNNEADTPDNFQSRRPNTSFCFLDIRSPGLGDTAMYLCATSRGAYSGNTIYFGEGSWLTVV.

The V gene is TRBV5-1, the J gene TRBJ2-3; D possibly corresponds to TRBD2 (5 bases). The V gene's germline CDR1 is SGHRS and CDR2 YFSETQ. This CDR3 contains 15 residues. Between the trimmed V and J ends, which lost 5 bases and 2 bases, there was a span of 15 bases. The CDR3 loop reads CASRRARDTTDTQYF. In nucleotides, the CDR3 is TGCGCCAGCAGACGGGCCCGGGATACCACAGATACGCAGTATTTT. The whole variable domain, filled in from reference TRBV5-1 and TRBJ2-3, reads KAGVTQTPRYLIKTRGQQVTLSCSPISGHRSVSWYQQTPGQGLQFLFEYFSETQRNKGNFPGRFSGRQFSNSRSEMNVSTLELGDSALYLCASRRARDTTDTQYFGPGTRLTVL.

The V call is TRBV19, the J call TRBJ2-1; D ambiguous. Germline CDR1 LNHDA, CDR2 SQIVND (reference sequence). The CDR3 totals 10 residues. The ends were cut back, 5 bases at V and 9 bases at J, with 5 bases in the middle. The CDR3 loop is CASSSCEQFF. The CDR3 nucleotides read TGTGCCAGTAGTTCTTGTGAGCAGTTCTTC.

The chain combines TRBV9 with TRBJ2-3; no firm D call. The CDR3 consists of 12 residues. V was shortened by 0 bases and J by 3 bases, with 2 bases between the two germline ends. From germline, CDR1 is SGDLS and CDR2 YYNGEE. The CDR3 is CASSVATDTQYF. CDR3 in DNA: TGTGCCAGCAGCGTAGCTACAGATACGCAGTATTTT.

The chain combines TRBV7-2 with TRBJ1-2; 7 nucleotides line up with TRBD1. V dropped 5 bases and J dropped 5; count of bases not matched to a gene: 5. This CDR3 comprises 13 residues. CDR1 is SGHTA and CDR2 is FQGNSA in the germline V gene. CDR3 bases: TGTGCCAGCAGCAGTGACAGGGTTTATGGCTACACCTTC. This codes for CASSSDRVYGYTF. The variable domain in full, with the rest retrieved from reference TRBV7-2 and TRBJ1-2, is GAGVSQSPSNKVTEKGKDVELRCDPISGHTALYWYRQSLGQGLEFLIYFQGNSAPDKSGLPSDRFSAERTGGSVSTLTIQRTQQEDSAVYLCASSSDRVYGYTFGSGTRLTVV.

This clone was seen just once. This chain joins TRBV4-1 and TRBJ2-4; a possible D gene is TRBD2 (6 bases). Trimming cost V 4 bases and J 8 bases, with 18 bases left between them. This CDR3 region has 15 residues. Germline V gene lookup returns CDR1 MGHRA and CDR2 YSYEKL. The CDR3 loop reads CASSPRAGRDDIQYF. CDR3 in DNA: TGCGCCAGCAGCCCGAGGGCGGGACGCGATGACATTCAGTACTTC.